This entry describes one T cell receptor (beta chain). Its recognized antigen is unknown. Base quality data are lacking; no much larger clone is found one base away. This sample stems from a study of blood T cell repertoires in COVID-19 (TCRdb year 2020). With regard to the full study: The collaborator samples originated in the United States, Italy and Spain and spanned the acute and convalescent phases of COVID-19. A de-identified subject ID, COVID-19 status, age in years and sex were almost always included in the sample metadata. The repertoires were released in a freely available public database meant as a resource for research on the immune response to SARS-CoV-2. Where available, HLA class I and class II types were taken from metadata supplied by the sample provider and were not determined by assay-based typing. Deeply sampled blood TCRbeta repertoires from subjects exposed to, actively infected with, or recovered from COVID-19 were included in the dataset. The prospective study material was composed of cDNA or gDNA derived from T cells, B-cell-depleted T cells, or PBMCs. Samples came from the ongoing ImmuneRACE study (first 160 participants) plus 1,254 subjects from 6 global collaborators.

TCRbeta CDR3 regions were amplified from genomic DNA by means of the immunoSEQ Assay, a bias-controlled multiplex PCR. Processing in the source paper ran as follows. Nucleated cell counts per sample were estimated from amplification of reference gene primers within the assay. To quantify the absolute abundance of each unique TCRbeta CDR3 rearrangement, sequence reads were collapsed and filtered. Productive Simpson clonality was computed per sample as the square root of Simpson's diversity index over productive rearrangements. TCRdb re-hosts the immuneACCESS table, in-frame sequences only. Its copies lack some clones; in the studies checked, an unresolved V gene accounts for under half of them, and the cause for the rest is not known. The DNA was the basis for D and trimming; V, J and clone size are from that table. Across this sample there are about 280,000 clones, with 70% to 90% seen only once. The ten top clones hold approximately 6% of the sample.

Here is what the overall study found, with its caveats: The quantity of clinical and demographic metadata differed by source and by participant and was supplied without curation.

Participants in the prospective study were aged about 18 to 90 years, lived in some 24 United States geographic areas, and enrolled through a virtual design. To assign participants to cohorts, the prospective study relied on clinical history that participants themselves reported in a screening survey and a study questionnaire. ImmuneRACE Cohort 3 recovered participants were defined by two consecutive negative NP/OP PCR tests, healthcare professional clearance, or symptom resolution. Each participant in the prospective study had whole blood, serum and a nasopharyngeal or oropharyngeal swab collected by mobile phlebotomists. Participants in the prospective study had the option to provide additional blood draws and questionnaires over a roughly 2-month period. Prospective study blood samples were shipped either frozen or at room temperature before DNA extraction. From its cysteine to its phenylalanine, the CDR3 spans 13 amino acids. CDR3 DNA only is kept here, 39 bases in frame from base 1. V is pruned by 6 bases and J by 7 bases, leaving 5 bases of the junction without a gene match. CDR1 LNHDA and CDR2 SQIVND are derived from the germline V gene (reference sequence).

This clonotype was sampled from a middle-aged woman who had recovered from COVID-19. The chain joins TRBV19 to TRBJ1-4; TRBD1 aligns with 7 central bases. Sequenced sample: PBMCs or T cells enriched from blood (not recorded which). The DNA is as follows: TGTGCCAGTAGGAATCGGGACAGTGAAAAACTGTTTTTT. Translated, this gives CASRNRDSEKLFF.